The sequence of this T cell receptor beta chain was determined in a study of blood T cell repertoires in COVID-19. Background on the study: Samples of COVID-19 (acute and convalescent) were obtained from the United States, Italy and Spain. PBMCs, B-cell-depleted T cells, or T cells were the source of the cDNA or gDNA that made up the material.

Original processing notes: By means of reference gene primer amplification, nucleated cell counts were estimated. Produced via immunoSEQ multiplex PCR; TCRdb's table is partial and in-frame only. Clonal size and the V and J genes are those of that table, whereas D and trimming came from the DNA. The profile shows some 160,000 clones, 80% to 90% of them singletons. The CDR3 is made up of 14 amino acids. The trim removed 3 bases at V and 3 bases at J, leaving 5 bases unmatched. Germline loops: CDR1 SNHLY, CDR2 FYNNEI. This sequence joins TRBV2 and TRBJ2-7; 7 nucleotides align to TRBD1. Input material: peripheral blood. This clonotype was sampled from a woman aged 55-69 years with active COVID-19. CDR3 region: CASSENRGYYEQYF. The CDR3 DNA follows: TGTGCCAGCAGTGAGAACAGGGGATACTACGAGCAGTACTTC.